This T cell receptor (beta chain) was sequenced for a study of TIL therapy for anti-PD-1-resistant metastatic lung cancer. This CDR3 is built from 16 residues. Germline values: CDR1 SEHNR, CDR2 FQNEAQ (reference sequence). J was trimmed by 4 bases and V by 6 bases; bases with no gene match: 14. Specified time point: pre-treatment sample, taken before nivolumab and TIL therapy. The libraries were made with immunoSEQ v3. The method was immunoSEQ multiplex PCR; TCRdb's version includes in-frame clones alone and lacks a portion of them. Of just over 20,000 clones listed, around 78% are singletons. The TCR comes from a person between 25 and 79 years old with non-small cell lung cancer. Sequenced material: blood, taken at baseline. This rearrangement joins TRBV7-9 to TRBJ1-2; 7 nucleotides match TRBD1. CDR3 DNA: TGTGCCAGCAGTTCAGAGCTATTTGACAGGGTCTATGGCTACACCTTC. Its translation: CASSSELFDRVYGYTF.